The 29 T cell receptor beta chains in this list originate from one sample, sequenced in a study of regulatory T cells in long-lasting Graves disease. Time point denoted: persistent/refractory GD, antithyroid drugs over 5 years with positive TRAb. With RNA extracted from PBMCs as input, the TCR library was made. To make TCR beta libraries, researchers used iRepertoire HTBI primers and Arm-PCR of CDR3 regions. TCRdb analysed the multiplex PCR reads with MiXCR anew, one entry per CDR3 protein. The sample holds approximately 290,000 distinct CDR3 sequences, roughly 21% seen once. The sample here was peripheral blood mononuclear cells (PBMCs), taken when the disease was refractory, from a patient treated with antithyroid drugs. Receptor source: a female donor with Graves disease.

Concerning this clonotype itself: A much larger clone sits a single nucleotide away, making a read error possible. This chain connects TRBV6-4 to TRBJ1-1; D remains unclear. CDR1 MRHNA and CDR2 SNTAGT come from the germline V gene. CDR3 length: 14 residues. This CDR3 reads CASSDESMNTGAFF. DNA of the CDR3: TGTGCCAGCAGTGACGAGAGCATGAACACTGGAGCTTTCTTT.

Ten or more counts support this clonotype. This chain connects TRBV20-1 to TRBJ2-5; TRBD2 might be the D (6 bases). Trimming stripped 5 bases from V and 4 bases from J, with 14 bases between. This CDR3 contains 13 residues. The germline V gene encodes CDR1 DFQATT and CDR2 SNEGSKA (reference sequence). The CDR3 bases are TGCAGTGCTGGCGGGGTCGGACGAGAGACCCAGTACTTC. Its protein product is CSAGGVGRETQYF.

Note on this clonotype: Given a much more abundant clone one base away, this may be a read error. The chain combines TRBV7-2 with TRBJ1-2; D is perhaps TRBD1 (6 bases). The CDR3 extends over 17 amino acids. Germline CDR1 is SGHTA and CDR2 is FQGNSA. CDR3 in DNA: TGTGCCAGCAGCTTAGTCGCGGGGGCAGAAGCTAACCATGGCTACACCTTC. Translation gives CASSLVAGAEANHGYTF.

The chain is built from TRBV7-8 and TRBJ2-3; perhaps TRBD2 as D (5 bases). V lost 1 base and J lost 4, with 9 bases in between. CDR1 is SGHVS, CDR2 FQNEAQ, per germline. This CDR3 is built from 14 residues. The CDR3 region is CASSLGVASDTQYF. The CDR3 DNA reads as TGTGCCAGCAGCTTAGGGGTAGCGTCAGATACGCAGTATTTT.

The chain carries TRBV2 and TRBJ2-7, with 9 bases identical to TRBD2. V shed 8 bases, J shed 3 bases, and the junction held 8 bases outside the gene matches. Per the germline V gene, CDR1 is SNHLY and CDR2 is FYNNEI. The CDR3 covers 14 residues. The CDR3 DNA is TGTGCCAGCGGCGGGCTAGCGGGATTCTACGAGCAGTACTTC. Its protein product is CASGGLAGFYEQYF.

This clonotype occurred a few times. The chain joins TRBV19 to TRBJ2-7; TRBD1 aligns across 8 bases. CDR1 LNHDA and CDR2 SQIVND come from the germline V gene (reference sequence). V was clipped by 8 bases and J by 4 bases; unmatched bases: 7. The CDR3 spans 13 residues. The CDR3 DNA reads as TGTGCCAGTCACGGACAGGGAAAGTACGAGCAGTACTTC. This encodes CASHGQGKYEQYF.

In its sample, this clonotype was seen a few times. The chain joins TRBV20-1 to TRBJ2-7, with 11 bases identical to TRBD2. V shed 0 bases, J shed 6 bases, and the junction held 7 bases outside the gene matches. The CDR3 covers 15 residues. Germline values: CDR1 DFQATT, CDR2 SNEGSKA (reference sequence). CDR3 coding DNA: TGCAGTGCTAGAGATGGGGCCCTAGCGGGAGGCGAGCAGTACTTC. It is translated as CSARDGALAGGEQYF.

The sample holds many counts of this clonotype. V gene TRBV7-2 combines with J gene TRBJ1-6, with a weak D call TRBD1 (6 bases). Trimming removed 4 bases at V and 9 bases at J, with 13 bases between. Germline V gives CDR1 SGHTA, CDR2 FQGNSA. The CDR3 is made up of 14 amino acids. CDR3 DNA sequence: TGTGCCAGCAGCTGGGGGACAAGAGCTTCACCCCTCCACTTT. As protein: CASSWGTRASPLHF.

This clonotype was seen once. The V and J genes are TRBV18 and TRBJ2-7, with 14 bases matching TRBD2. This CDR3 spans 15 amino acids. Trimming at V came to 0 bases and at J to 6 bases, leaving 1 base not matched to a gene. CDR1 is KGHSH and CDR2 is LQKENI in the germline V gene. In nucleotides, the CDR3 is TGTGCCAGCTCACCACCGACTAGCGGGAGGGGCGAGCAGTACTTC. This sequence encodes CASSPPTSGRGEQYF.

This clonotype was observed at least ten times. The chain uses TRBV7-2 and TRBJ2-7, with D perhaps being TRBD1 or TRBD2 (5 bases each). This CDR3 spans 14 amino acids. The germline V gene encodes CDR1 SGHTA and CDR2 FQGNSA. V was shortened by 2 bases and J by 3 bases, with 11 bases between the two germline ends. CDR3 bases: TGTGCCAGCAGCTTATTTCAGGGAGACTACGAGCAGTACTTC. Translation gives CASSLFQGDYEQYF.

The chain uses TRBV30 and TRBJ1-1; no firm D call. Germline CDR1 GTSNPN, CDR2 SVGIG (reference sequence). V was clipped by 0 bases and J by 4 bases, with 9 bases between them. The CDR3 totals 13 residues. The CDR3 here is CAWSVLLATEAFF. The CDR3 DNA is TGTGCCTGGAGTGTACTTCTGGCCACTGAAGCTTTCTTT.

This clonotype showed up many times. V usage is TRBV13 and J usage is TRBJ1-2; D gene unclear. The CDR3 spans 13 residues. The germline gives CDR1 PRHDT, CDR2 FYEKMQ (reference sequence). The V end was cut by 5 bases, the J end by 6 bases, with 13 bases between. CDR3 region: CASSLHNYDGYTF. The CDR3 DNA reads TGTGCCAGCAGCCTCCATAATTACGATGGCTACACCTTC.

Only a few counts were recorded for this clonotype. The rearrangement links TRBV20-1 to TRBJ2-7, with 9 bases lining up with TRBD1. J lost 4 bases, V lost 0 bases, and 4 bases had no gene match. In germline, CDR1 is DFQATT, CDR2 SNEGSKA (reference sequence). This CDR3 comprises 14 residues. CDR3 coding DNA: TGCAGTGCTAGAGATCAGGACAGGGGATACGAGCAGTACTTC. This sequence encodes CSARDQDRGYEQYF.

This clonotype was observed at least ten times. This chain connects TRBV20-1 to TRBJ1-3; D gene uncertain. CDR3 length: 15 residues. Trimming shortened V by 1 base and J by 4 bases, and 14 bases separated the two germline ends. Germline CDR1 is DFQATT and CDR2 is SNEGSKA (reference sequence). In nucleotides, the CDR3 is TGCAGTGCTAGAGTAGGCACCGATGAAGGAAACACCATATATTTT. Amino acid sequence: CSARVGTDEGNTIYF.

This clonotype was observed a few times. The chain links TRBV12-3 or TRBV12-4 to TRBJ2-5, with 9 bases identical to TRBD2. V trimming: 2 bases; J trimming: 5 bases; junction bases outside the gene matches: 3. The CDR3 contains 14 residues. CDR3 bases: TGTGCCAGCAGTTTATTAGCGGGAGTCGAGACCCAGTACTTC. It yields the protein CASSLLAGVETQYF.

Ten or more counts support this clonotype. V and J are TRBV27 and TRBJ2-7, with a weak D call TRBD1 (5 bases). The germline V and J ends were trimmed by 3 bases and 5 bases, with 11 bases remaining between them. Germline assignment: CDR1 MNHEY and CDR2 SMNVEV (reference sequence). The CDR3 has 13 residues. The CDR3 DNA sequence: TGTGCCAGCAGTTTGTCCAGGGTCCACGAGCAGTACTTC. It encodes CASSLSRVHEQYF.

This chain connects TRBV19 to TRBJ2-7; D is undetermined. Germline V CDR1 and CDR2: LNHDA, SQIVND (reference sequence). This CDR3 comprises 13 residues. The germline V and J ends were trimmed by 2 bases and 3 bases, with 8 bases remaining between them. Here the CDR3 DNA reads TGTGCCAGTAGTATACGATACAGCTACGAGCAGTACTTC. Its translation is CASSIRYSYEQYF.

V gene TRBV4-3 combines with J gene TRBJ1-4; D call uncertain. The CDR3 is made up of 16 amino acids. Trimming pared 0 bases from V and 3 bases from J, leaving 11 bases between. Germline CDR1 is LGHNA and CDR2 is YSLEER. The CDR3: CASSQDPRGANEKLFF. CDR3 in DNA: TGCGCCAGCAGCCAAGATCCTCGGGGAGCTAATGAAAAACTGTTTTTT.

The chain links TRBV18 to TRBJ2-6, with D hard to call. The ends were cut back, 3 bases at V and 0 bases at J, with 9 bases in the middle. This CDR3 spans 16 amino acids. Germline values: CDR1 KGHSH, CDR2 LQKENI. This CDR3 is CASSPLKGSGANVLTF. CDR3 nucleotide sequence: TGTGCCAGCTCACCCCTCAAGGGCTCTGGGGCCAACGTCCTGACTTTC.

The chain couples TRBV19 to TRBJ1-4; the D is unclear. Germline loops: CDR1 LNHDA, CDR2 SQIVND (reference sequence). The CDR3 is 14 amino acids. Between the trimmed V and J ends, which lost 4 bases and 3 bases, there was a span of 9 bases. In nucleotides, the CDR3 is TGTGCCAGTAGTACTCACGTTGCTAATGAAAAACTGTTTTTT. The encoded protein is CASSTHVANEKLFF.

This clonotype was found a few times. The V call is TRBV7-9, the J call TRBJ2-3; D not certain. V was clipped by 5 bases and J by 0 bases, with 9 bases between them. The CDR3 consists of 14 residues. The germline CDR1 and CDR2 sequences are SEHNR and FQNEAQ (reference sequence). For the CDR3, the DNA is TGTGCCAGCAGCGGGCCGCTTAGCACAGATACGCAGTATTTT. It encodes CASSGPLSTDTQYF.

The V and J genes are TRBV2 and TRBJ2-2, with D hard to call. The CDR3 is 13 amino acids. CDR1 and CDR2 (germline): SNHLY, FYNNEI. With 6 bases removed from V and 3 bases from J, the gap between germline ends came to 8 bases. The CDR3 DNA reads as TGTGCCAGCAGGGCCGAAGACACCGGGGAGCTGTTTTTT. This sequence encodes CASRAEDTGELFF. Using reference TRBV2 and TRBJ2-2 for the parts outside the CDR3, the full variable domain is EPEVTQTPSHQVTQMGQEVILRCVPISNHLYFYWYRQILGQKVEFLVSFYNNEISEKSEIFDDQFSVERPDGSNFTLKIRSTKLEDSAMYFCASRAEDTGELFFGEGSRLTVL.

The CDR3 sequence is CAWSVEFGLAGGYTGELFF. CDR3 sequence (DNA): TGTGCCTGGAGTGTAGAGTTTGGACTAGCGGGAGGTTATACCGGGGAGCTGTTTTTT. The chain is built from TRBV30 and TRBJ2-2, with 14 bases aligning to TRBD2. The junction had 11 bases not matched to a gene; V was cut back by 0 bases and J by 5 bases. Germline V CDR1 and CDR2: GTSNPN, SVGIG (reference sequence). The CDR3 consists of 19 residues. Full variable domain (missing parts from reference TRBV30 and TRBJ2-2): SQTIHQWPATLVQPVGSPLSLECTVEGTSNPNLYWYRQAAGRGLQLLFYSVGIGQISSEVPQNLSASRPQDRQFILSSKKLLLSDSGFYLCAWSVEFGLAGGYTGELFFGEGSRLTVL.

This clonotype was seen at least ten times. This chain joins TRBV28 and TRBJ2-7; 10 bases match TRBD2. Germline trimming cut 4 bases from V and 4 bases from J; bases unmatched to any gene: 7. Germline assignment: CDR1 MDHEN and CDR2 SYDVKM. This CDR3 is built from 15 residues. The CDR3 here is CASSSPGLASYEQYF. The CDR3 DNA follows: TGTGCCAGCAGTTCCCCGGGACTAGCGAGTTACGAGCAGTACTTC.

The rearrangement uses TRBV19 and TRBJ1-1, with 7 bases that match TRBD1. The V gene's germline CDR1 is LNHDA and CDR2 SQIVND (reference sequence). J lost 8 bases, V lost 5 bases, and 11 bases had no gene match. This CDR3 spans 14 amino acids. The CDR3 loop is CASSVDRAGKEAFF. The CDR3 nucleotides read TGTGCCAGTAGTGTCGACAGGGCGGGTAAGGAAGCTTTCTTT.

This chain connects TRBV11-1 to TRBJ2-2, with D maybe TRBD2 (6 bases). Germline V CDR1 and CDR2: SGHAT, FQDESV (reference sequence). This CDR3 comprises 15 residues. Trimming pared 4 bases from V and 3 bases from J, leaving 12 bases between. As DNA, the CDR3 is TGTGCCAGCAGCTCAAGCGGGCCCCACACCGGGGAGCTGTTTTTT. Encoded protein: CASSSSGPHTGELFF.

This clonotype has just a few counts. The gene calls are TRBV29-1 and TRBJ1-2; TRBD1 aligns across 7 bases. Germline V gives CDR1 SQVTM, CDR2 ANQGSEA. Trimming removed 5 bases from V and 3 bases from J; junction bases left unmatched: 12. This CDR3 is built from 15 residues. The CDR3 DNA follows: TGCAGCGTTATCCCCTCACAGGGGTTTCACTATGGCTACACCTTC. Translating it yields CSVIPSQGFHYGYTF.

This clonotype was recorded many times. The V and J genes are TRBV29-1 and TRBJ1-5, with 7 bases aligning to TRBD1. Germline CDR1 and CDR2: SQVTM and ANQGSEA. The V segment lost 4 bases and the J segment 5 bases; nucleotides outside the gene matches: 5. CDR3 length: 13 residues. In nucleotides, the CDR3 is TGCAGCGTTGCAGGTACAGGGGATCAGCCCCAGCATTTT. The encoded protein is CSVAGTGDQPQHF.

This chain joins TRBV28 and TRBJ1-2, with 9 bases fitting TRBD1. With 5 bases clipped from V and 6 bases from J, the junction kept 7 bases outside the gene matches. The CDR3 sequence is 14 residues long. Germline V gene lookup returns CDR1 MDHEN and CDR2 SYDVKM. CDR3: CASSGTGGGNGYTF. In DNA, the CDR3 is TGTGCCAGCAGTGGTACAGGGGGCGGTAATGGCTACACCTTC.